This T cell receptor (beta chain) was recovered during a study of blood T cell repertoires in COVID-19 (dated by TCRdb to 2018 to 2021). Regarding the complete study: Collaborator samples came from the United States, Italy and Spain and covered acute and convalescent phases of COVID-19. The material from the prospective study consisted of cDNA or gDNA derived from T cells, B-cell-depleted T cells, or PBMCs. A de-identified subject ID, COVID-19 status, age in years and sex were almost always included in the sample metadata. Deeply sampled blood TCRbeta repertoires from subjects exposed to, actively infected with, or recovered from COVID-19 were included in the dataset. The repertoires were released in a freely available public database meant as a resource for research on the immune response to SARS-CoV-2. The samples were drawn from the first 160 participants of the ongoing ImmuneRACE study and from 1,254 subjects provided by 6 global collaborators. HLA class I and class II types, where available, came from metadata supplied by the sample provider rather than from assay-based typing.

With respect to this clone: No antigen is known for it. No base-level quality is on record; no much larger clone is a single base apart.

Whole blood was collected in K2EDTA tubes by collaborating institutions according to the institutions' own protocols. For TCRbeta analysis, collaborators shipped samples in one of three forms: frozen whole blood, isolated PBMCs, or DNA extracted from either of those sample types. TCRbeta CDR3 regions were amplified from genomic DNA by means of the immunoSEQ Assay, a bias-controlled multiplex PCR. Per the authors' processing: Within the assay, amplification of reference gene primers was used to estimate how many nucleated cells each sample contained. Sequence reads were collapsed and filtered to measure the absolute abundance of every unique TCRbeta CDR3 rearrangement. For each sample, productive Simpson clonality was calculated as the square root of Simpson's diversity index over productive rearrangements. Here the immuneACCESS table is served through TCRdb, limited to in-frame sequences with V and J called. Missing clones are a known gap in these copies; in checked studies unresolved V genes cover under half, and the rest lacks a known reason. V and J calls and clone size are those listed in that table; D and trimming were worked out from the DNA. This sample gives tens of thousands of clones in total; roughly 88% of them show up just once. 1.5% to 2% of the sample lies in the top ten.

Trimming removed 9 bases from V and 2 bases from J, leaving 16 bases between the germline ends. According to the germline V gene (reference sequence), CDR1 reads LNHDA and CDR2 reads SQIVND. From cysteine to phenylalanine, the CDR3 is 14 amino acids long. The sequence is cut down to CDR3 DNA, 42 bases in frame from base 1. Results and caveats for the whole study, not just this receptor: The quantity of clinical and demographic metadata differed by source and by participant and was supplied without curation.

The receptor comes from a human donor in a cohort sampled during active COVID-19. The source material was peripheral blood. This receptor chain uses TRBV19 and TRBJ1-2; tentative D gene TRBD1, with 5 bases matching. At the DNA level, the sequence is TGTGCCAGCCGCCTGGGGGAGGGGAACTATGGCTACACCTTC. This yields the protein CASRLGEGNYGYTF.